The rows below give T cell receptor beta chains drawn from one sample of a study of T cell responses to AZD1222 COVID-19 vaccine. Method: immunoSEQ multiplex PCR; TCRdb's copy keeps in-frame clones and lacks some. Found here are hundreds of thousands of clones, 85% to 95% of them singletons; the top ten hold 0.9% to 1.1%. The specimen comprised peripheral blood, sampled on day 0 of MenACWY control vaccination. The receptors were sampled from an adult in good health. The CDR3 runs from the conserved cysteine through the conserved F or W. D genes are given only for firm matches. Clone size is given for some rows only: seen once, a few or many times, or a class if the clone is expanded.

TGCGCCAGCAGCCCCAATCAGGGAATAGTCAATGGCTACACCTTC	CASSPNQGIVNGYTF	.	.	TRBV4-3	TRBJ1-2
TGTGCCAGCAGACCATACACGGGGGGCGCTGGGAATGAGCAGTTCTTC	CASRPYTGGAGNEQFF	.	.	TRBV5-8	TRBJ2-1
TGCGCCAGCAGCTTGGGAGGGACAGTTCAAGAGACCCAGTACTTC	CASSLGGTVQETQYF	TRBD1	.	TRBV5-1	TRBJ2-5
TGTGCCAGCAGCTCCGGTGACAGGCTCATGAACACTGAAGCTTTCTTT	CASSSGDRLMNTEAFF	.	.	TRBV5-6	TRBJ1-1
TGTGCCAGCAGCTTGGGGCAGGTAAATTCTGAAGCTTTCTTT	CASSLGQVNSEAFF	.	once	TRBV5-4	TRBJ1-1
TGTGCCAGCAGACTCCTCCCACGTCAGACCTACGAGCAGTACTTC	CASRLLPRQTYEQYF	.	.	TRBV7-8	TRBJ2-7
TGTGCCAGCTCACCCGATAGCGGACCCTACGAGCAGTACTTC	CASSPDSGPYEQYF	.	once	TRBV18	TRBJ2-7
TGTGCCAGCAGTAACAGACAGATCAAGAACACTGAAGCTTTCTTT	CASSNRQIKNTEAFF	.	.	TRBV6-5	TRBJ1-1
TGTGCCAGCTCACCACTCGGTCTCCCCCAACAGGGGGACGGCTACACCTTC	CASSPLGLPQQGDGYTF	TRBD1	.	TRBV18	TRBJ1-2
TGTGCCAGCAGGAGCCCAGGGGCCTATGGCTACACCTTC	CASRSPGAYGYTF	.	.	TRBV6-5	TRBJ1-2
TGTGCCAGCAGCTTAGCGCGTACAGGGGACAATGAGCAGTTCTTC	CASSLARTGDNEQFF	TRBD1	.	TRBV7-9	TRBJ2-1
TGCGCCAGCAGTTCCGGGACTAGCGGTAGCACAGATACGCAGTATTTT	CASSSGTSGSTDTQYF	TRBD2	.	TRBV5-1	TRBJ2-3
TGCGCCAGCAGCTTGGCCGACAGGCGGTACTACGAGCAGTACTTC	CASSLADRRYYEQYF	.	.	TRBV5-1	TRBJ2-7
TGTGCCAGCAGCTTAGTAGGGGGACGAGGGGGCGCGGACTATGGCTACACCTTC	CASSLVGGRGGADYGYTF	TRBD1	.	TRBV7-2	TRBJ1-2
TGCGCCAGCAGCCCTACAGGGGGCTCATTGGCTTTAGGTTCACCCCTCCACTTT	CASSPTGGSLALGSPLHF	TRBD1	.	TRBV4-1	TRBJ1-6
TGTGCCAGCAGCCCAGACAGTAACTACGAGCAGTACTTC	CASSPDSNYEQYF	.	few	TRBV6-5	TRBJ2-7
TGTGCCAGCAGCCAAGCGCGGGGGGAGCTGTTTTTT	CASSQARGELFF	.	.	TRBV14	TRBJ2-2
TGTGCCAGCAGCCATGCGGGGGGCTCTGGGGCCAACGTCCTGACTTTC	CASSHAGGSGANVLTF	TRBD2	.	TRBV4-2	TRBJ2-6
TGTGCCAGTAGTATTAAACAGGGGTCTGAAGCTTTCTTT	CASSIKQGSEAFF	TRBD1	.	TRBV19	TRBJ1-1
TGTGCCAGCAGCGCACGCATCATTGGAAACACCATATATTTT	CASSARIIGNTIYF	.	.	TRBV9	TRBJ1-3
TGCGCCAGCAGCCGAGGCTCACCCCTCCACTTT	CASSRGSPLHF	.	.	TRBV4-1	TRBJ1-6
TGTGCCAGCAGCTTAGATACCGGGGTAGGTGGCTACACCTTC	CASSLDTGVGGYTF	.	once	TRBV7-9	TRBJ1-2
TGTGCCAGCAGTGAGCGGACCATGAACACTGAAGCTTTCTTT	CASSERTMNTEAFF	.	.	TRBV6-1	TRBJ1-1
TGTGCCAGCAGACTTAGCGGGGGGGGCACAGATACGCAGTATTTT	CASRLSGGGTDTQYF	TRBD2	.	TRBV11-2	TRBJ2-3
TGTGCCAGCAGTCCTAGTCGGGAGAACACTGAAGCTTTCTTT	CASSPSRENTEAFF	.	once	TRBV27	TRBJ1-1
TGTGCCAGCAGCCCGAGAGAAAACTATGGCTACACCTTC	CASSPRENYGYTF	.	.	TRBV14	TRBJ1-2
TGTGCCAGCAGCCCAGGAGGGGGTCCCACGGTAGGGGAGCAGTTCTTC	CASSPGGGPTVGEQFF	.	.	TRBV7-3	TRBJ2-1
TGTGCCAGCAGTCAAGAGGGTGGCTACACCTTC	CASSQEGGYTF	.	.	TRBV12-3/TRBV12-4	TRBJ1-2
TGCAGCGTTGGTCCACCAAGGGGAGGGTCGAGCTACACCTTC	CSVGPPRGGSSYTF	.	.	TRBV29-1	TRBJ1-2
TGTGCCAGCAGCGCGACAGGGAATTCACCCCTCCACTTT	CASSATGNSPLHF	TRBD1	.	TRBV9	TRBJ1-6
TGTGCCTCCTTGGGGGGCACTGAAGCTTTCTTT	CASLGGTEAFF	.	.	TRBV30	TRBJ1-1
TGCGCCAGCAGCTTTCCAGGGTCGGACGAGCAGTACTTC	CASSFPGSDEQYF	.	.	TRBV5-1	TRBJ2-7
TGTGCCAGTAGGACCCTACAGCGGGTCGAGCAGCCCCAGCATTTT	CASRTLQRVEQPQHF	.	few	TRBV19	TRBJ1-5
TGTGCCAGCAGCTTAAGTCGGGGGTGGAACACTGAAGCTTTCTTT	CASSLSRGWNTEAFF	.	.	TRBV7-2	TRBJ1-1
TGTGCCAGCAGCCACGCCTCATTAGCGGGGGGAAACAATGAGCAGTTCTTC	CASSHASLAGGNNEQFF	TRBD2	once	TRBV4-2	TRBJ2-1
TGTGCCAGCAGTTACGTACAGGGGGATAACTATGGCTACACCTTC	CASSYVQGDNYGYTF	TRBD1	.	TRBV6-5	TRBJ1-2
TGTGCCAGCAGCTTAGACCTGGGAAGGCCAACAGATACGCAGTATTTT	CASSLDLGRPTDTQYF	.	.	TRBV7-9	TRBJ2-3
TGTGCCAGCAGCTTAGAGGGGTCCGCTAACTATGGCTACACCTTC	CASSLEGSANYGYTF	.	.	TRBV11-2	TRBJ1-2
TGTGCCAGCCGGTGGGGACAGGGGAACTATGGCTACACCTTC	CASRWGQGNYGYTF	TRBD1	.	TRBV27	TRBJ1-2
TGTGCCAGCAGTGAACAGGGTAGTGCTGGCTACACCTTC	CASSEQGSAGYTF	.	.	TRBV25-1	TRBJ1-2
TGTGCCAGCAGCCCCCAACAATACACTGAAGCTTTCTTT	CASSPQQYTEAFF	.	.	TRBV14	TRBJ1-1
TGTGCCAGCAGCCTGTCGGCCCCAGGGATGGCTTTCTTT	CASSLSAPGMAFF	.	.	TRBV28	TRBJ1-1
TGTGCCATCAGTGAAAGGGGGTCAAACCAGCCCCAGCATTTT	CAISERGSNQPQHF	.	.	TRBV10-3	TRBJ1-5
TGTGCCAGCAGCCCACAGACAGGTTTCTATGGCTACACCTTC	CASSPQTGFYGYTF	.	.	TRBV9	TRBJ1-2
TGTGCCAGCAGCCAAGAACGACAGGGAAATCAGCCCCAGCATTTT	CASSQERQGNQPQHF	TRBD1	.	TRBV4-2	TRBJ1-5